This TCR beta chain was profiled in a study of blood T cell repertoires in COVID-19. Study summary: Acute-phase and convalescent COVID-19 samples originated in the United States, Italy and Spain.

Generated by immunoSEQ multiplex PCR, the TCRdb table keeps only in-frame clones and is missing some. The sample has fewer than 200,000 clones; around 83% are singletons. Followed over time, Seattle patients had been enrolled while infection was active. With 5 bases removed from V and 4 bases from J, the gap between germline ends came to 24 bases. Germline lookup yields CDR1 SGHTA and CDR2 FQGTGA. The CDR3 loop spans 19 amino acids. The origin of this receptor is a woman in her sixties or seventies with COVID-19, enrolled during active disease. Source material: peripheral blood. The chain has TRBV7-3 and TRBJ2-6; D is undetermined. The chain's CDR3 is CASSPNLQSDPRGANVLTF. DNA for the CDR3: TGTGCCAGCAGCCCTAACTTGCAAAGCGATCCTAGGGGGGCCAACGTCCTGACTTTC.